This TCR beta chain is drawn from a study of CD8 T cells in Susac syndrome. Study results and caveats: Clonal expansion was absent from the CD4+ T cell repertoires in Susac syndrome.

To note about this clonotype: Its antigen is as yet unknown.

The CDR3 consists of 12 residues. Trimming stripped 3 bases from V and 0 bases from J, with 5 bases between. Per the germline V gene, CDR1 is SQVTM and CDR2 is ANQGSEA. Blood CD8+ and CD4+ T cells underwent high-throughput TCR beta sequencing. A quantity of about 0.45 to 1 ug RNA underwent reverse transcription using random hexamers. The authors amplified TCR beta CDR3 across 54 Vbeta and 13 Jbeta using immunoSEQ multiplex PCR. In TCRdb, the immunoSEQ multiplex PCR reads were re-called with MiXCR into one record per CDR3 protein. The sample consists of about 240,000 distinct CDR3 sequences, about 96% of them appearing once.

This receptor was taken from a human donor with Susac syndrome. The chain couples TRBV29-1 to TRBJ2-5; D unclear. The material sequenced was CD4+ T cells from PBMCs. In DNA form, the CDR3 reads TGCAGCGTTGACAGAGACCAAGAGACCCAGTACTTC. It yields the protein CSVDRDQETQYF.